The present T cell receptor (beta chain) was sequenced within a study of Ad26.COV2.S vaccination and SARS-CoV-2 variants. The ends were cut back, 5 bases at V and 4 bases at J, with 12 bases in the middle. This CDR3 spans 14 amino acids. CDR1 and CDR2 (germline): KGHSH, LQKENI. Measured with immunoSEQ multiplex PCR; TCRdb has only the in-frame clones, and not every one. The table includes some 340,000 clones, just over 85% detected once. The treatment here: some 20 received Ad26.COV2.S at low or high dose, single or two shots; roughly 5 received placebo; per-sample allocation not given. The investigators took samples on day 63 after the first vaccine or placebo injection.

This sequence was found in a person aged 18-60 years who received the Ad26.COV2.S COVID-19 vaccine or a placebo. Sequencing used peripheral blood, obtained in a trial of Ad26.COV2.S vaccine versus placebo. The chain is built from TRBV18 and TRBJ1-3; no clear D. CDR3 sequence reads: CASSSTPQGNTIYF. In nucleotides, the CDR3 is TGTGCCAGCTCATCAACACCACAAGGAAACACCATATATTTT.